The clone carrying this T cell receptor beta chain appeared a few times. One entry per CDR3 protein results from TCRdb running MiXCR on the 5' RACE reads. The sample includes about 210,000 distinct CDR3 sequences, roughly 6.8% of them seen just once. This CDR3 comprises 15 residues. Germline lookup yields CDR1 SGHTA and CDR2 FQGNSA. V was clipped by 0 bases and J by 5 bases, with 11 bases between them. The data stem from a study of T cells after yellow fever vaccination. The sample consisted of CD4+ T cells sorted from PBMCs, taken on the day of the yellow fever booster vaccination. The J gene is TRBJ2-1, the V gene TRBV7-2; TRBD2 might be the D (5 bases). The sequence was obtained from a man under 40 who received the YFV17D yellow fever vaccine. CDR3 DNA: TGTGCCAGCAGCTTAGCGTTTTCCGGGGACAATGAGCAGTTCTTC. It specifies CASSLAFSGDNEQFF.